This T cell receptor beta chain is from a study of blood T cell repertoires in COVID-19. Profiling relied on immunoSEQ multiplex PCR, and the TCRdb table lists in-frame clones only, not all of them. There are 110,000 to 150,000 clones in the sample; about four fifths occur only once, and around 8.8% lies in the top ten. Looked up from germline, CDR1 is SQVTM and CDR2 is ANQGSEA. The CDR3 length is 14 residues. V was cut by 3 bases and J by 4 bases, with 14 bases left in between. The sequenced material came from peripheral blood. The source is a human donor in a cohort sampled during active COVID-19. The gene calls are TRBV29-1 and TRBJ2-3; tentative D call: TRBD2 (6 bases). The chain's CDR3 is CSVEGSRGSDTQYF. The CDR3 DNA reads as TGCAGCGTTGAGGGGTCGCGGGGCTCAGATACGCAGTATTTT.